The 8 T cell receptor beta chains below come from one sample, sequenced in a study of T cell responses to AZD1222 COVID-19 vaccine. The table came from immunoSEQ multiplex PCR; TCRdb's copy has only in-frame clones and leaves some out. The sample includes tens of thousands of clones, around 88% of them seen just once. The specimen comprised peripheral blood, sampled on day 0 of MenACWY control vaccination. The receptors were gathered from an adult in good health.

This chain links TRBV12-5 with TRBJ1-1, with D perhaps matching TRBD1 (5 bases). Germline CDR1 is LGHNT and CDR2 is FRNRAP. The V and J ends lost 6 bases and 4 bases respectively, with 12 bases between them. The CDR3 is made up of 13 amino acids. In DNA form, the CDR3 reads TGTGCTAGTGGGCCTCGCCAGGGCACTGAAGCTTTCTTT. This codes for CASGPRQGTEAFF.

The chain has TRBV7-2 and TRBJ1-3; D is uncertain. This CDR3 region has 16 residues. The V gene lost 1 base and the J gene lost 1 base, with 11 bases spanning the gap. Germline assignment: CDR1 SGHTA and CDR2 FQGNSA. CDR3 nucleotide sequence: TGTGCCAGCAGCTTAGGTTCAGCAGCTTCTGGAAACACCATATATTTT. Amino acid sequence: CASSLGSAASGNTIYF.

The V and J genes are TRBV19 and TRBJ1-6; TRBD1 matches 8 bases. CDR1 is LNHDA and CDR2 is SQIVND in the germline V gene (reference sequence). Losses at the gene ends were 6 bases for V and 5 bases for J; bases not matched to a gene: 9. This CDR3 has 16 residues. CDR3 sequence (DNA): TGTGCCAGTAGCCCCGTGTTGGGACAGGATAATTCACCCCTCCACTTT. Amino acids: CASSPVLGQDNSPLHF. The whole variable domain, remainder taken from reference TRBV19 and TRBJ1-6, is DGGITQSPKYLFRKEGQNVTLSCEQNLNHDAMYWYRQDPGQGLRLIYYSQIVNDFQKGDIAEGYSVSREKKESFPLTVTSAQKNPTAFYLCASSPVLGQDNSPLHFGNGTRLTVT.

V gene TRBV18 combines with J gene TRBJ1-1; TRBD1 matches 7 bases. J was trimmed by 3 bases and V by 3 bases; bases with no gene match: 1. The CDR3 extends over 13 amino acids. Germline V lookup: CDR1 KGHSH, CDR2 LQKENI. CDR3 sequence reads: CASSPDRDTEAFF. CDR3 DNA: TGTGCCAGCTCACCCGACAGGGACACTGAAGCTTTCTTT.

This rearrangement joins TRBV7-2 to TRBJ2-1; D gene uncertain. The V end lost 0 bases, the J end lost 7 bases, and 10 bases lay between the germline ends. The CDR3 length is 14 residues. CDR1 and CDR2 from the germline V gene are SGHTA and FQGNSA. The CDR3 DNA follows: TGTGCCAGCAGCTTAGCGGTGGTGGGGAATGAGCAGTTCTTC. Its protein product is CASSLAVVGNEQFF. Full variable domain (remainder filled in from reference TRBV7-2 and TRBJ2-1): GAGVSQSPSNKVTEKGKDVELRCDPISGHTALYWYRQSLGQGLEFLIYFQGNSAPDKSGLPSDRFSAERTGGSVSTLTIQRTQQEDSAVYLCASSLAVVGNEQFFGPGTRLTVL.

The table lists this clone with a count of one. The V call is TRBV10-3, the J call TRBJ1-1; D uncertain. The CDR3 is 13 residues long. In germline, CDR1 is ENHRY, CDR2 SYGVKD. Trimming cost V 2 bases and J 2 bases, with 6 bases left between them. For the CDR3, the DNA is TGTGCCATCAGTGAGGTTCCCAACACTGAAGCTTTCTTT. Translated: CAISEVPNTEAFF.

This chain uses TRBV7-9 with TRBJ1-1; TRBD1 matches at 11 bases. Trimming removed 7 bases from V and 1 base from J; junction bases left unmatched: 5. Germline V gene lookup returns CDR1 SEHNR and CDR2 FQNEAQ (reference sequence). This CDR3 has 15 residues. CDR3 in amino acids: CASMGQGGGNTEAFF. The CDR3 DNA follows: TGTGCCAGCATGGGACAGGGGGGCGGGAACACTGAAGCTTTCTTT.

This clone was seen a few times. Other DNA sequences from this sample encode an identical CDR3 as well. The chain is built from TRBV7-3 and TRBJ1-1, with D tentatively TRBD1 (6 bases). Trimming cost V 5 bases and J 5 bases, with 15 bases left between them. In germline, CDR1 is SGHTA, CDR2 FQGTGA. This CDR3 has 14 amino acids. The CDR3 DNA sequence: TGTGCCAGCAGCGGTCAGGGGCCGGGTACTGAAGCTTTCTTT. Translating it yields CASSGQGPGTEAFF.